These 25 T cell receptor beta chains came from one sample sequenced in a study of early T cells in non-severe SARS-CoV-2 infection. TCRdb reprocessed the 5' RACE reads with MiXCR, giving one entry per CDR3 protein. The sample contains 35,000 to 55,000 distinct CDR3 sequences, approximately 10% of which appear only once. The sequenced sample consisted of whole blood. The receptors originated from an adult who was a healthcare worker with PCR-confirmed SARS-CoV-2 infection or an uninfected control (not recorded which).

This clonotype was observed at least ten times. The genes are TRBV6-6 and TRBJ2-6; 8 nucleotides agree with TRBD1. V lost 6 bases and J lost 2; bases outside the gene matches: 18. The CDR3 has 20 amino acids. Germline CDR1 MNHNY, CDR2 SVGAGI (reference sequence). CDR3 DNA sequence: TGTGCCAGCAGCCCTATCGGCCGGACAGGGCGTCCCCCTGGGGCCAACGTCCTGACTTTC. Translated, it gives CASSPIGRTGRPPGANVLTF.

This clonotype showed up just a few times. This chain uses TRBV12-3 or TRBV12-4 with TRBJ1-1; 8 nucleotides match TRBD1. CDR3 size: 14 residues. Trimming removed 5 bases from V and 3 bases from J; junction bases left unmatched: 5. Here the CDR3 DNA reads TGTGCCAGCAGTCTGACAGGGGCTTACACTGAAGCTTTCTTT. Protein sequence: CASSLTGAYTEAFF.

This clonotype was counted at least ten times. The rearrangement joins TRBV9 to TRBJ1-1; no firm D call. The CDR3 consists of 13 residues. Germline CDR1 and CDR2: SGDLS and YYNGEE. V was cut by 0 bases and J by 6 bases, with 9 bases left in between. CDR3 sequence: CASSVALGSEAFF. The CDR3 bases are TGTGCCAGCAGCGTAGCTCTAGGATCTGAAGCTTTCTTT.

This clonotype showed up many times. This chain connects TRBV20-1 to TRBJ2-1, with 9 bases identical to TRBD2. This CDR3 region has 13 residues. J lost 7 bases, V lost 8 bases, and 9 bases had no gene match. CDR1 is DFQATT and CDR2 is SNEGSKA in the germline V gene (reference sequence). The CDR3 is CSRGGERLNEQFF. For the CDR3, the DNA is TGCAGTCGCGGGGGGGAGCGCCTGAATGAGCAGTTCTTC.

This clonotype was detected a few times. The chain combines TRBV6-2 or TRBV6-3 with TRBJ2-1; TRBD2 agrees at 7 bases. This CDR3 region has 14 residues. Germline-derived CDR1 and CDR2 are MNHEY and SVGEGT. The V segment lost 5 bases and the J segment 4 bases; nucleotides outside the gene matches: 5. CDR3: CASSTPGLYNEQFF. The CDR3 DNA sequence: TGTGCCAGCAGTACACCGGGACTATACAATGAGCAGTTCTTC.

This clonotype was found many times. The V gene is TRBV28, the J gene TRBJ2-4; D might be TRBD1 (6 bases). V was shortened by 3 bases and J by 7 bases, with 7 bases between the two germline ends. Germline CDR1 MDHEN, CDR2 SYDVKM. The CDR3 has 12 amino acids. CDR3 region: CASSLRGNIQYF. In DNA, the CDR3 is TGTGCCAGCAGTTTGAGGGGGAACATTCAGTACTTC.

The chain has TRBV10-3 and TRBJ2-3; D possibly corresponds to TRBD1 (6 bases). The CDR3 covers 13 residues. CDR1 ENHRY and CDR2 SYGVKD come from the germline V gene. V was pared by 9 bases and J by 4 bases, with 14 bases between. This CDR3 is CAIGGEAADTQYF. In DNA, the CDR3 is TGTGCCATAGGGGGAGAGGCCGCAGATACGCAGTATTTT.

This clonotype was counted at least ten times. This chain uses TRBV29-1 with TRBJ2-1, with 13 positions matching TRBD2. J was trimmed by 8 bases and V by 7 bases; bases with no gene match: 5. The germline CDR1 and CDR2 sequences are SQVTM and ANQGSEA. This CDR3 has 13 residues. CDR3 region: CSAGTSGIHEQFF. CDR3 nucleotides: TGCAGCGCTGGGACTAGCGGGATCCATGAGCAGTTCTTC.

A few counts support this clonotype. The rearrangement links TRBV10-3 to TRBJ1-1; D remains ambiguous. Germline CDR1 ENHRY, CDR2 SYGVKD. Trimming shortened V by 3 bases and J by 12 bases, and 17 bases separated the two germline ends. CDR3 length: 13 residues. DNA for the CDR3: TGTGCCATCAGTGAAAGGACCCAAGCGACGCCTTTCTTT. It specifies CAISERTQATPFF.

This clonotype was detected a few times. The chain recombines TRBV28 with TRBJ1-4; TRBD1 is a possible D gene (5 bases). Trimming cost V 6 bases and J 9 bases, with 23 bases left between them. There are 16 residues in the CDR3. Germline-derived CDR1 and CDR2 are MDHEN and SYDVKM. CDR3 residues: CASSPPPGAGGQKLFF. The DNA of the CDR3 is TGTGCCAGCAGCCCGCCCCCGGGCGCTGGGGGACAAAAACTGTTTTTT.

This clonotype was detected ten times or more. The CDR3 here is CSAARDMVGSGNTIYF. The CDR3 region has the DNA TGCAGTGCCGCGAGGGATATGGTGGGCTCTGGAAACACCATATATTTT. The gene calls are TRBV20-1 and TRBJ1-3, with D hard to call. Trimming removed 6 bases from V and 0 bases from J, with 18 bases in between. The CDR3 spans 16 residues. Looked up from germline, CDR1 is DFQATT and CDR2 is SNEGSKA (reference sequence).

This clonotype was found a few times. Mismatch with germline at one junction end may stem from a read error. V and J are TRBV7-9 and TRBJ1-4; no clear D gene. CDR3 length: 13 amino acids. CDR1 and CDR2 (germline): SEHNR, FQNEAQ (reference sequence). The CDR3 DNA sequence: TGTGTCAGCAACTACGAAATCTCGAAGGAACTGTTTTTT. Its translation is CVSNYEISKELFF.

The sample holds many counts of this clonotype. CDR3 in amino acids: CASSSGGTGRGNQPQHF. The CDR3 DNA reads TGTGCCAGCAGCTCCGGGGGGACAGGGAGAGGCAATCAGCCCCAGCATTTT. The rearrangement links TRBV7-9 to TRBJ1-5; the match to TRBD1 covers 9 bases. Germline V gives CDR1 SEHNR, CDR2 FQNEAQ (reference sequence). J gave up 2 bases and V 4 bases, and 9 bases lay outside the gene matches. This CDR3 has 17 amino acids.

This clonotype was observed a handful of times. The rearrangement joins TRBV4-1 to TRBJ2-5; 7 positions agree with TRBD1. The V and J ends lost 4 bases and 0 bases, in that order; junction bases with no gene match: 5. Germline CDR1 is MGHRA and CDR2 is YSYEKL. This CDR3 region has 15 residues. CDR3 region: CASSPGQMYQETQYF. CDR3 coding DNA: TGCGCCAGCAGCCCGGGACAGATGTACCAAGAGACCCAGTACTTC.

This clonotype was observed many times. The chain couples TRBV3-1 to TRBJ1-2; 8 bases fit TRBD1. V was pared by 3 bases and J by 7 bases, with 10 bases of the junction left unmatched. The CDR3 has 15 amino acids. Per the germline V gene, CDR1 is LGHDT and CDR2 is YNNKEL (reference sequence). The CDR3 reads CASSHRGQGASGYTF. CDR3 nucleotide sequence: TGTGCCAGCAGCCACCGCGGACAGGGAGCGAGTGGCTACACCTTC.

This chain links TRBV28 with TRBJ2-7; no definite D call. CDR1 is MDHEN, CDR2 SYDVKM, per germline. The CDR3 covers 12 residues. Trimming pared 6 bases from V and 4 bases from J, leaving 10 bases between. CDR3 loop: CASSYVSYEQYF. CDR3 DNA sequence: TGTGCCAGCAGCTATGTATCATACGAGCAGTACTTC.

This clonotype has a count of ten or more. No DNA is shown, since the ends of the CDR3 on it are uncertain; the CDR3 is the one TCRdb lists. This chain joins TRBV12-3 or TRBV12-4 and TRBJ2-7; the table names TRBD1, a call not compared with the DNA. The CDR3 is 14 amino acids long, termini counted. The chain's CDR3 is CASSFFGQGGEQYF.

The chain carries TRBV4-2 and TRBJ2-3; D unresolved. Trimming stripped 1 base from V and 2 bases from J, with 4 bases between. Germline-derived CDR1 and CDR2 are LGHNA and YNFKEQ. The CDR3 extends over 13 amino acids. In nucleotides, the CDR3 is TGTGCCAGCAGCCAAGCAGTCACAGATACGCAGTATTTT. Translated, it gives CASSQAVTDTQYF.

This clonotype occurred a few times. This chain joins TRBV9 and TRBJ2-7, with 8 nucleotides matching TRBD1. CDR3 length equals 13 residues. Germline CDR1 and CDR2: SGDLS and YYNGEE. J lost 5 bases, V lost 0 bases, and 1 base had no gene match. The CDR3 region is CASSVGTGNEQYF. DNA for the CDR3: TGTGCCAGCAGCGTAGGGACAGGGAACGAGCAGTACTTC.

This clonotype came up many times. The chain uses TRBV28 and TRBJ2-7; D is perhaps TRBD1 (5 bases). Germline lookup yields CDR1 MDHEN and CDR2 SYDVKM. The CDR3 loop spans 15 amino acids. V lost 3 bases, J lost 4 bases, and 16 bases lay in between. The CDR3 sequence is CASSFQGPKPYEQYF. The CDR3 bases are TGTGCCAGCAGTTTCCAGGGCCCCAAACCATACGAGCAGTACTTC.

The V call is TRBV7-2, the J call TRBJ2-1; TRBD2 is a possible D gene (6 bases). V lost 3 bases and J lost 4, with 10 bases in between. The length of the CDR3 is 14 residues. CDR1 SGHTA and CDR2 FQGNSA come from the germline V gene. CDR3 protein: CASSFGSTYNEQFF. The CDR3 DNA reads TGTGCCAGCAGCTTCGGGAGTACTTACAATGAGCAGTTCTTC.

This clonotype was picked up many times. The gene calls are TRBV12-5 and TRBJ2-1, with D maybe TRBD1 (6 bases). The CDR3 sequence is 15 residues long. V shed 6 bases and J shed 0 bases, with 12 bases lying between them. Germline V CDR1 and CDR2: LGHNT, FRNRAP. The CDR3 DNA is TGTGCTAGTGGCCAACAGGGAAGCTCCTACAATGAGCAGTTCTTC. Its translation: CASGQQGSSYNEQFF.

This clonotype was seen many times. The genes are TRBV12-3 or TRBV12-4 and TRBJ2-3, with D uncertain. With 0 bases removed from V and 4 bases from J, the gap between germline ends came to 11 bases. This CDR3 has 15 residues. CDR3 DNA sequence: TGTGCCAGCAGTTTAGCGGCCCCCTGGGCAGATACGCAGTATTTT. Translation gives CASSLAAPWADTQYF.

Ten or more counts support this clonotype. V is TRBV29-1 and J is TRBJ2-4; D is perhaps TRBD1 (6 bases). Trimming removed 6 bases at V and 7 bases at J, with 22 bases between. The length of the CDR3 is 15 residues. The V gene's germline CDR1 is SQVTM and CDR2 ANQGSEA. The CDR3 here is CSVQMGAGLGNIQYF. DNA of the CDR3: TGCAGCGTCCAAATGGGGGCAGGGCTCGGGAACATTCAGTACTTC.

This clonotype was recorded a few times. This chain links TRBV12-3 or TRBV12-4 with TRBJ2-7, with D possibly called TRBD1 or TRBD2 (5 bases each). V gave up 1 base and J gave up 2 bases, with 12 bases separating them. The CDR3 length is 15 residues. CDR3 nucleotides: TGTGCCAGCAGTTTAGGGGGGTATTTGGCCTACGAGCAGTACTTC. Residues: CASSLGGYLAYEQYF.